Below are 31 T cell receptor beta chains sequenced from a single sample in a study of blood T cell repertoires in COVID-19. Data came from immunoSEQ multiplex PCR; TCRdb stores just in-frame clones and leaves some out. The sample includes about 220,000 clones, roughly 85% seen only once; the top ten take 2% to 3%. Sequencing input: peripheral blood. All receptors derive from a woman in her sixties or seventies with COVID-19, enrolled during active disease.

The J gene is TRBJ1-1, the V gene TRBV4-2; D is perhaps TRBD1 (5 bases). Trimming pared 0 bases from V and 6 bases from J, leaving 11 bases between. CDR1 and CDR2 (germline): LGHNA, YNFKEQ. This CDR3 contains 14 residues. CDR3 coding DNA: TGTGCCAGCAGCCAAGATGTAAGACAGTCTGAAGCTTTCTTT. Encoded protein: CASSQDVRQSEAFF.

The CDR3 nucleotides read TGTGCCAGCAGCTACCCACCGGGACAGCACACAGATACGCAGTATTTT. Translation gives CASSYPPGQHTDTQYF. The chain links TRBV7-3 to TRBJ2-3, with 7 bases fitting TRBD1. This CDR3 comprises 16 residues. Trimming cost V 4 bases and J 2 bases; bases outside gene matches: 9. Germline CDR1 SGHTA, CDR2 FQGTGA.

V usage is TRBV5-1 and J usage is TRBJ1-1; TRBD1 matches at 7 bases. CDR3 length: 14 residues. In germline, CDR1 is SGHRS, CDR2 YFSETQ. V trimming: 4 bases; J trimming: 1 base; junction bases outside the gene matches: 4. Here the CDR3 reads CASSGGQANTEAFF. For the CDR3, the DNA is TGCGCCAGCAGCGGCGGACAGGCGAACACTGAAGCTTTCTTT.

This chain joins TRBV5-6 and TRBJ1-1, with 8 positions matching TRBD1. The CDR3 runs to 16 residues. The V segment lost 4 bases and the J segment 3 bases; nucleotides outside the gene matches: 11. CDR1 is SGHDT, CDR2 YYEEEE, per germline. DNA for the CDR3: TGTGCCAGCAGCCCTGACAGGGGTAAAAGGGACACTGAAGCTTTCTTT. Its protein product is CASSPDRGKRDTEAFF.

This sequence joins TRBV6-2 or TRBV6-3 and TRBJ2-2; 9 nucleotides line up with TRBD1. CDR1 and CDR2 from the germline V gene are MNHEY and SVGEGT. The CDR3 has 14 residues. The trim removed 5 bases at V and 5 bases at J, leaving 3 bases unmatched. The CDR3 region is CASSPGQGTGELFF. The CDR3, as DNA: TGTGCCAGCAGTCCGGGACAGGGTACCGGGGAGCTGTTTTTT.

The chain links TRBV1 to TRBJ1-4; TRBD1, the table's D call, lacks a check against the DNA. TRBV1 represents a pseudogene. This CDR3 comprises 19 residues. The CDR3 sequence: CTSSRIRDRGVAANEKLFF. The CDR3 DNA is TGCACCAGCAGTCGAATCCGGGACAGGGGAGTTGCAGCTAATGAAAAACTGTTTTTT.

The V gene is TRBV6-2 or TRBV6-3, the J gene TRBJ2-3; TRBD2 agrees at 7 bases. CDR1 MNHEY and CDR2 SVGEGT come from the germline V gene. The CDR3 has 15 residues. The V and J ends lost 5 bases and 4 bases, in that order; junction bases with no gene match: 9. The CDR3 loop is CASSRTRLSSDTQYF. CDR3 in DNA: TGTGCCAGCAGTCGGACTAGGTTGAGCTCAGATACGCAGTATTTT.

Here the CDR3 DNA reads TGTGCCAGCAGCAGGACAGGCTACTCTGGAAACACCATATATTTT. Its translation is CASSRTGYSGNTIYF. The genes are TRBV11-2 and TRBJ1-3, with 7 positions matching TRBD1. Germline CDR1 is SGHAT and CDR2 is FQNNGV. This CDR3 comprises 15 residues. Germline trimming cut 5 bases from V and 0 bases from J; bases unmatched to any gene: 4.

This clone showed up just a few times. The CDR3 DNA reads TGCGCCAGCAGCCACCAAACAGGGGCCCCAGGGTACTTC. Its translation is CASSHQTGAPGYF. The chain carries TRBV4-1 and TRBJ2-4, with 7 bases identical to TRBD1. The V and J ends lost 3 bases and 15 bases, in that order; junction bases with no gene match: 11. CDR3 length: 13 residues. The germline V gene encodes CDR1 MGHRA and CDR2 YSYEKL.

DNA of the CDR3: TGTGCCAGCACCAAAAGAGGCAGGGCGAGTGGCTACACCTTC. As protein: CASTKRGRASGYTF. The chain is built from TRBV2 and TRBJ1-2; the D gene is possibly TRBD1 (5 bases). CDR1 is SNHLY and CDR2 is FYNNEI in the germline V gene. CDR3 length: 14 residues. V was clipped by 7 bases and J by 7 bases, with 19 bases between them.

V usage is TRBV19 and J usage is TRBJ1-4, with TRBD1 matching over 8 bases. Germline V gives CDR1 LNHDA, CDR2 SQIVND (reference sequence). After removal of 2 bases from V and 8 bases from J, the junction contained 7 bases not matched to a gene. This CDR3 region has 15 residues. CDR3 DNA sequence: TGTGCCAGTAGTATACCCGGACAGGGTGGCGAAAAACTGTTTTTT. Protein: CASSIPGQGGEKLFF.

The chain employs TRBV3-1 (or the pseudogene TRBV3-2) and TRBJ2-5, with 7 bases fitting TRBD2. The CDR3 has 14 residues. V dropped 0 bases and J dropped 7; count of bases not matched to a gene: 5. The germline V gene encodes CDR1 LGHDT and CDR2 YNNKEL (reference sequence). CDR3 sequence (DNA): TGTGCCAGCAGCCAAGACCAAACGGGGGGGACCCAGTACTTC. Translating gives CASSQDQTGGTQYF.

The chain combines TRBV6-5 with TRBJ1-2; 7 bases agree with TRBD1. Germline values: CDR1 MNHEY, CDR2 SVGAGI. This CDR3 region has 16 residues. The J segment lost 6 bases and the V segment lost 4 bases, leaving 14 bases of the junction unmatched. The CDR3 loop is CASSFSHRGAVNGYTF. The CDR3 region has the DNA TGTGCCAGCAGTTTCTCTCACAGGGGCGCAGTTAATGGCTACACCTTC.

The chain carries TRBV4-2 and TRBJ1-6; 10 bases map to TRBD1. The CDR3 runs 16 residues. CDR1 LGHNA and CDR2 YNFKEQ come from the germline V gene. V was pared by 3 bases and J by 5 bases, with 4 bases of the junction left unmatched. The CDR3 here is CASSHPGTGDNSPLHF. Here the CDR3 DNA reads TGTGCCAGCAGCCATCCCGGGACAGGGGATAATTCACCCCTCCACTTT.

J is TRBJ1-6 and V is TRBV15; D may be TRBD1 (6 bases). CDR1 and CDR2 (germline): LNHNV, YYDKDF (reference sequence). The CDR3 has 17 residues. Trimming shortened V by 5 bases and J by 14 bases, and 28 bases separated the two germline ends. CDR3 loop: CATSARPGQGRRFTLHF. CDR3 sequence (DNA): TGTGCCACCAGCGCCAGACCGGGACAAGGTCGACGATTCACCCTCCACTTT.

The chain uses TRBV7-3 and TRBJ2-1; 10 bases are shared with TRBD2. This CDR3 region has 15 residues. Germline values: CDR1 SGHTA, CDR2 FQGTGA. Unmatched junction bases numbered 6, after V lost 1 base and J lost 9 bases. The DNA of the CDR3 is TGTGCCAGCAGCTTAAGCCTAGCGGGAGCAACTGAGCAGTTCTTC. It encodes CASSLSLAGATEQFF.

The V gene is TRBV11-2, the J gene TRBJ2-1, with 13 bases matching TRBD2. The CDR3 covers 15 residues. The J segment lost 4 bases and the V segment lost 6 bases, leaving 3 bases of the junction unmatched. The germline gives CDR1 SGHAT, CDR2 FQNNGV. CDR3 sequence (DNA): TGTGCCAGCAGGAGGGGACTAGCGGGGTACAATGAGCAGTTCTTC. It codes for CASRRGLAGYNEQFF. The whole variable domain, filled in from reference TRBV11-2 and TRBJ2-1, reads EAGVAQSPRYKIIEKRQSVAFWCNPISGHATLYWYQQILGQGPKLLIQFQNNGVVDDSQLPKDRFSAERLKGVDSTLKIQPAKLEDSAVYLCASRRGLAGYNEQFFGPGTRLTVL.

The chain recombines TRBV9 with TRBJ2-2; D uncertain. CDR1 is SGDLS, CDR2 YYNGEE, per germline. V was trimmed by 2 bases and J by 7 bases, leaving 6 bases between them. The CDR3 is made up of 12 amino acids. The CDR3 protein is CASSVLGGELFF. The CDR3 DNA sequence: TGTGCCAGCAGCGTCCTCGGCGGGGAGCTGTTTTTT.

In nucleotides, the CDR3 is TGCGCCAGCAGCTTACAGGGGGCGATGACTGAAGCTTTCTTT. Translation: CASSLQGAMTEAFF. This rearrangement joins TRBV5-1 to TRBJ1-1, with 9 nucleotides matching TRBD1. V trimming: 2 bases; J trimming: 5 bases; junction bases outside the gene matches: 4. The CDR3 loop spans 14 amino acids. Per germline, CDR1 SGHRS and CDR2 YFSETQ.

This chain uses TRBV14 with TRBJ2-5, with 13 positions matching TRBD2. CDR3 length: 17 residues. Losses at the gene ends were 4 bases for V and 5 bases for J; bases not matched to a gene: 10. Per germline, CDR1 SGHDN and CDR2 FVKESK. The CDR3 DNA sequence: TGTGCCAGCAGCCTTACTGGGACTAGCGGGGCCCGGGAGACCCAGTACTTC. This codes for CASSLTGTSGARETQYF.

This clone was recorded once. The CDR3 spells CASRRQTEAFF. In DNA form, the CDR3 reads TGTGCCAGTAGGAGACAGACTGAAGCTTTCTTT. The chain uses TRBV19 and TRBJ1-1; TRBD1 is a possible D gene (5 bases). The V end lost 6 bases, the J end lost 5 bases, and 7 bases lay between the germline ends. This CDR3 region has 11 residues. CDR1 LNHDA and CDR2 SQIVND come from the germline V gene (reference sequence).

On this clone: Additional DNA sequences in this sample encode the identical CDR3. The chain uses TRBV7-3 and TRBJ2-3; TRBD2 might be the D (6 bases). Germline assignment: CDR1 SGHTA and CDR2 FQGTGA. V lost 2 bases to trimming and J lost 0 bases, with 9 bases between them. The CDR3 loop spans 15 amino acids. As DNA, the CDR3 is TGTGCCAGCAGCTTAGGCGGGGCTAGCACAGATACGCAGTATTTT. This translates into CASSLGGASTDTQYF.

V is TRBV27 and J is TRBJ1-6; D uncertain. The germline V gene has CDR1 MNHEY and CDR2 SMNVEV (reference sequence). The V end lost 4 bases, the J end lost 7 bases, and 11 bases lay between the germline ends. This CDR3 region has 14 residues. In DNA, the CDR3 is TGTGCCAGCAGTTCAGAAAGTTACAATTCACCCCTCCACTTT. Protein product: CASSSESYNSPLHF.

Of note for this clone: Since a far larger clone is one base different, this is likely a read error. The V gene is TRBV7-8, the J gene TRBJ2-7, with 7 bases aligning to TRBD1. The CDR3 runs to 13 residues. J was trimmed by 3 bases and V by 5 bases; bases with no gene match: 4. The germline V gene has CDR1 SGHVS and CDR2 FQNEAQ. Here the CDR3 reads CASSTGTVYEQYF. The CDR3 nucleotides read TGTGCCAGCAGCACCGGGACAGTCTACGAGCAGTACTTC. The whole variable domain, filled in from reference TRBV7-8 and TRBJ2-7, reads GAGVSQSPRYKVAKRGQDVALRCDPISGHVSLFWYQQALGQGPEFLTYFQNEAQLDKSGLPSDRFFAERPEGSVSTLKIQRTQQEDSAVYLCASSTGTVYEQYFGPGTRLTVT.

This clone was counted a few times. The genes are TRBV7-9 and TRBJ2-1; 14 bases fit TRBD2. With V trimmed by 4 bases and J by 0 bases, 5 bases remained unmatched. There are 18 residues in the CDR3. Germline CDR1 and CDR2: SEHNR and FQNEAQ (reference sequence). The CDR3 protein is CASSSGTSGSFSYNEQFF. CDR3 DNA sequence: TGTGCCAGCAGCTCCGGGACTAGCGGGAGTTTCTCCTACAATGAGCAGTTCTTC.

The V and J genes are TRBV5-1 and TRBJ2-7, with TRBD1 matching 8 bases. Germline values: CDR1 SGHRS, CDR2 YFSETQ. This CDR3 has 14 residues. V dropped 1 base and J dropped 5; count of bases not matched to a gene: 5. CDR3 DNA sequence: TGCGCCAGCAGCTTGTTGGACAGGGACCACGAGCAGTACTTC. Its translation is CASSLLDRDHEQYF.

Turning to this clone: Within the sample, other DNA sequences also encode this same CDR3. The J gene is TRBJ1-1, the V gene TRBV6-5; no firm D call. Germline V gene lookup returns CDR1 MNHEY and CDR2 SVGAGI. The CDR3 runs 13 residues. The V gene lost 3 bases and the J gene lost 2 bases, with 7 bases spanning the gap. Here the CDR3 DNA reads TGTGCCAGCAGTTATCAGGTAAACACTGAAGCTTTCTTT. Encoded protein: CASSYQVNTEAFF.

The CDR3 DNA is TGCGCCAGCAGCCGGGGACAGGGGATAGGGAACACTGAAGCTTTCTTT. It is translated as CASSRGQGIGNTEAFF. The chain combines TRBV5-1 with TRBJ1-1; the match to TRBD1 covers 10 bases. This CDR3 has 16 amino acids. V shed 4 bases, J shed 1 base, and the junction held 7 bases outside the gene matches. Germline CDR1 reads SGHRS; CDR2 reads YFSETQ.

This clone was observed many times. The genes are TRBV30 and TRBJ1-5; tentative D call: TRBD1 (6 bases). This CDR3 contains 13 residues. The germline V and J ends were trimmed by 3 bases and 4 bases, with 10 bases remaining between them. Germline CDR1 and CDR2: GTSNPN and SVGIG (reference sequence). CDR3 nucleotides: TGTGCCTGGAGACAGGGTTGGAATCAGCCCCAGCATTTT. Translation: CAWRQGWNQPQHF.

The rearrangement links TRBV5-1 to TRBJ1-4; D is unresolved. The germline gives CDR1 SGHRS, CDR2 YFSETQ. This CDR3 is built from 15 residues. Trimming removed 6 bases from V and 0 bases from J, with 12 bases in between. The CDR3 protein is CASKPGRATNEKLFF. DNA for the CDR3: TGCGCCAGCAAGCCAGGTAGAGCAACTAATGAAAAACTGTTTTTT.

The chain recombines TRBV6-5 with TRBJ2-1; weak D call: TRBD1 (6 bases). The CDR3 spans 14 residues. Per the germline V gene, CDR1 is MNHEY and CDR2 is SVGAGI. V lost 6 bases, J lost 8 bases, and 17 bases lay in between. The CDR3, as DNA: TGTGCCAGCAGACTTGACAGGTCCTTCGATGAGCAGTTCTTC. Protein sequence: CASRLDRSFDEQFF.